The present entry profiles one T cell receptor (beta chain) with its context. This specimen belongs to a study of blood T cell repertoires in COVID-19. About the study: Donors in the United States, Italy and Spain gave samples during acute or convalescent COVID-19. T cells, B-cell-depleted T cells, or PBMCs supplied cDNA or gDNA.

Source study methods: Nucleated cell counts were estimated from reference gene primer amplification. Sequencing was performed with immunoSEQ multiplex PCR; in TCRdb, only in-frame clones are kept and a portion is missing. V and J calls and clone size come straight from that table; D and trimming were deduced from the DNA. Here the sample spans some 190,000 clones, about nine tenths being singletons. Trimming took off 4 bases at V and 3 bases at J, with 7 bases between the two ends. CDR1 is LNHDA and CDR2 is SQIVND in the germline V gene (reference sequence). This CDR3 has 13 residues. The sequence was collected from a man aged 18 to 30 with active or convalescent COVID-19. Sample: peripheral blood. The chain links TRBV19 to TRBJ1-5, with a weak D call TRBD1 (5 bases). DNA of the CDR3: TGTGCCAGTAGTACCAGGGACAATCAGCCCCAGCATTTT. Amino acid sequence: CASSTRDNQPQHF.